A selection of T cell receptor beta chains follows, all from one sample in a study of T-cell memory formation after mild COVID-19. TCRdb itself ran the 5' RACE reads through MiXCR, one entry per CDR3 protein. There are approximately 400,000 distinct CDR3 sequences in the sample; under 20% occur only once, and about a fifth lies in the top ten. The sequenced sample was PBMCs or a T cell subset sorted from them (not recorded which). Source of these receptors: a man between 18 and 29 years old who had mild COVID-19 (a few samples of this study predate the infection). Cell type and time point are not known. The CDR3 runs from the conserved cysteine through the conserved F or W. The order of the fields is clone size, J gene, CDR3 length, V gene, D gene, CDR3 DNA, CDR3 protein. The D gene is left open where the match is weak. Clone size is shown for a subset of rows, as once, few, many or a class of expanded clone.

size: -
J: TRBJ2-7
length: 14
V: TRBV7-2
D: -
DNA: TGTGCCAGCAGCCCGCAGACTAGTATACACGAGCAGTACTTC
CDR3: CASSPQTSIHEQYF

size: few
J: TRBJ1-5
length: 16
V: TRBV4-1
D: -
DNA: TGCGCCAGCAGCCAAGCGGGGCAAGGCGCAAATCAGCCCCAGCATTTT
CDR3: CASSQAGQGANQPQHF

size: -
J: TRBJ2-7
length: 14
V: TRBV7-2
D: TRBD1
DNA: TGTGCCAGCAGCGCAGGGGGCAGTAGCTACGAGCAGTACTTC
CDR3: CASSAGGSSYEQYF

size: -
J: TRBJ1-5
length: 15
V: TRBV6-5
D: TRBD1
DNA: TGTGCCAGCAGTTACGCATGGGACAGGGGGAAGCCCCAGCATTTT
CDR3: CASSYAWDRGKPQHF

size: few
J: TRBJ2-3
length: 16
V: TRBV7-2
D: TRBD2
DNA: TGTGCCAGCAGCTTAATAGCGGGGGGGCCGAAAGATACGCAGTATTTT
CDR3: CASSLIAGGPKDTQYF

size: few
J: TRBJ2-5
length: 15
V: TRBV6-5
D: -
DNA: TGTGCCAGCAGACACCAGCTCGGGGGCCAAGAGACCCAGTACTTC
CDR3: CASRHQLGGQETQYF

size: -
J: TRBJ2-3
length: 16
V: TRBV7-2
D: -
DNA: TGTGCCAGCACCTCCGATGGGGAATTCGTGACAGATACGCAGTATTTT
CDR3: CASTSDGEFVTDTQYF

size: -
J: TRBJ2-1
length: 14
V: TRBV9
D: -
DNA: TGTGCCAGCAGCGTACTCAGAGGGCCGGGTGAGCAGTTCTTC
CDR3: CASSVLRGPGEQFF

size: -
J: TRBJ2-2
length: 15
V: TRBV9
D: -
DNA: TGTGCCAGCAGCCTACGAGGGCGCGACACCGGGGAGCTGTTTTTT
CDR3: CASSLRGRDTGELFF

size: few
J: TRBJ1-4
length: 13
V: TRBV3-1
D: -
DNA: TGTGCCAGCAGCCAACGGGGTAATGAAAAACTGTTTTTT
CDR3: CASSQRGNEKLFF

size: once
J: TRBJ2-1
length: 12
V: TRBV6-2/TRBV6-3
D: -
DNA: TGTGCCGGACGGAGCTCCTACAATGAGCAGTTCTTC
CDR3: CAGRSSYNEQFF

size: few
J: TRBJ1-2
length: 15
V: TRBV7-2
D: -
DNA: TGTGCCAGCAGCGCGTATAACATTGGGGACTATGGCTACACCTTC
CDR3: CASSAYNIGDYGYTF

size: -
J: TRBJ1-3
length: 14
V: TRBV20-1
D: -
DNA: TGCAGTGCTAGAGTCGGGAGATCTGGAAACACCATATATTTT
CDR3: CSARVGRSGNTIYF

size: few
J: TRBJ2-4
length: 15
V: TRBV7-2
D: TRBD2
DNA: TGTGCCAGCAGCCTCGGACTAGCCGAGGGCAACATTCAGTACTTC
CDR3: CASSLGLAEGNIQYF

size: once
J: TRBJ1-2
length: 16
V: TRBV14
D: -
DNA: TGTGCCAGCAGCAAAGAAACAGCCCGATGGGATCGGGGCTACACCTTC
CDR3: CASSKETARWDRGYTF

size: few
J: TRBJ1-5
length: 15
V: TRBV6-2/TRBV6-3
D: -
DNA: TGTGCCAGTGGGGAGATCCCGTATAGCAATCAGCCCCAGCATTTT
CDR3: CASGEIPYSNQPQHF